This T cell receptor beta chain was observed in a study of blood T cell repertoires in COVID-19. Study as a whole: PBMCs, B-cell-depleted T cells, or T cells were the source of the cDNA or gDNA that made up the material.

Authors' data handling: Amplified reference gene primers provided the basis for estimating nucleated cell counts. Only in-frame clones appear in the TCRdb table, and some are missing; sequencing was by immunoSEQ multiplex PCR. That table furnishes V, J and clone size, whereas the DNA furnished D and trimming. The sample contains some 270,000 clones, around 93% of which appear only once. Participants spanned ages about 18 to 95 years and resided in roughly 22 US areas. The sample was PBMCs or T cells enriched from blood (not recorded which). The sequence was collected from a man aged 40-49 years who had been exposed to COVID-19.

CDR3 nucleotides: TGTGCCATCTTTCGGCGGGGTAGATCCTCCTACGAGCAGTACTTC. As protein: CAIFRRGRSSYEQYF. The chain carries TRBV2 and TRBJ2-7; D might be TRBD2 (6 bases). The CDR3 loop spans 15 amino acids. Germline assignment: CDR1 SNHLY and CDR2 FYNNEI. Trimming pared 10 bases from V and 0 bases from J, leaving 19 bases between.